This T cell receptor (beta chain) emerged from a study of post-analysis software for immune sequencing data. Unique molecular identifiers were carried by the TCR beta cDNA libraries. TCRdb re-analysed the PCR reads in MiXCR, keeping a single row per CDR3 protein. The table shows approximately 630,000 distinct CDR3 sequences, with about 60% occurring only once. Findings and limits, study-wide: A significant reduction in normalized Chao1 diversity was observed in multiple sclerosis patients versus controls. Those samples that were prepared in the same batch co-clustered strongly by F measure. Four to six TRBV segments were more frequent in patients than controls; TRBV5-6, TRBV5-1 and TRBV20-1 belonged to this group.

This clonotype turned up a few times. Its antigen is currently unknown. The CDR3 runs 17 residues. Trimming took 5 bases from V and 0 from J, leaving 17 bases between them. The germline V gene has CDR1 MNHEY and CDR2 SMNVEV (reference sequence). Sequencing used blood. This chain links TRBV27 with TRBJ2-4, with unresolved D. This clonotype was obtained from a girl aged 2 to 9 with multiple sclerosis. The DNA of the CDR3 is TGTGCCAGCAGTCGGATGTTTGAGAGTATAGCCAAAAACATTCAGTACTTC. As protein: CASSRMFESIAKNIQYF.